The TCR beta chain described here comes from a study of T cell repertoires in cytomegalovirus infection. Overall study: Indications of both CMV infection and matching HLA type were provided by public TCR beta signatures.

Study-level points and caveats: The response measured ex vivo was dominated by TCR beta clonotypes (HLA-C-restricted and CMV-specific). Cumulative public TCR beta family frequency identified CMV carriers with the relevant HLA.

The V gene lost 3 bases and the J gene lost 6 bases, with 14 bases spanning the gap. The CDR3 is 15 residues long. Germline V gives CDR1 SNHLY, CDR2 FYNNEI. This clonotype was counted between two and nine times. Antigen specificity is unknown. Using its own MiXCR run on the reads, TCRdb lists one record per CDR3 protein. The data hold about 60,000 distinct CDR3 sequences, with roughly 34% observed a single time. The clonotype originates from a human donor in good health (CMV status not recorded). Some clones in this sample may be carry-over from other donors' samples. The V and J genes are TRBV2 and TRBJ2-2, with D possibly being TRBD2 (6 bases). The specimen was PBMCs, sequenced either directly or after in vitro stimulation (not recorded which). The CDR3 sequence: CASSDLQAGPGELFF. DNA for the CDR3: TGTGCCAGCAGTGATTTGCAGGCGGGGCCCGGGGAGCTGTTTTTT.